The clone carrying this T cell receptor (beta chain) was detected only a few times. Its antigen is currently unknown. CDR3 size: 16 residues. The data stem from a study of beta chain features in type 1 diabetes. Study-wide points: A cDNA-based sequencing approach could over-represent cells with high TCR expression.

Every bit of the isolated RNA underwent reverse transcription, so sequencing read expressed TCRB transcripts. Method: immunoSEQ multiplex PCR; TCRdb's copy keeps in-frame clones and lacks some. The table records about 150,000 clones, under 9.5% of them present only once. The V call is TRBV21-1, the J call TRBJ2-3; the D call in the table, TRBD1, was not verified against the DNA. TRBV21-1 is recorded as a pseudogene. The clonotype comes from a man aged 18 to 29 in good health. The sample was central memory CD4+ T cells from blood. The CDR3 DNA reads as TGTGCCAGCAGCAATGTGATTCACAGGAGCACAGATACGCAGTATTTT. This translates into CASSNVIHRSTDTQYF.